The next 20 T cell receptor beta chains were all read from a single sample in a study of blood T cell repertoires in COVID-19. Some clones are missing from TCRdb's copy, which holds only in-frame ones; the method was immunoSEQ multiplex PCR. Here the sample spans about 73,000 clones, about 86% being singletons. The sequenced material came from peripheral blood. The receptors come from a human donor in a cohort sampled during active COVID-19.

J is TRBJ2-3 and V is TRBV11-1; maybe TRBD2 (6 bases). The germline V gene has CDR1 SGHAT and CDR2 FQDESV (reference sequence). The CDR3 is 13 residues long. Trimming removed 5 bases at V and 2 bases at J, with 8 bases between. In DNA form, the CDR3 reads TGTGCCAGCAGCCGGGGGTACACAGATACGCAGTATTTT. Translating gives CASSRGYTDTQYF.

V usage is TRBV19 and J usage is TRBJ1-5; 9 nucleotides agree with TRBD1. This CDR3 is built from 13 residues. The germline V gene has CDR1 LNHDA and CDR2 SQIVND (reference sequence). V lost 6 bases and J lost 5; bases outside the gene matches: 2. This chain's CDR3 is CASRGQGYQPQHF. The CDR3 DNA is TGTGCCAGTAGGGGACAGGGATATCAGCCCCAGCATTTT.

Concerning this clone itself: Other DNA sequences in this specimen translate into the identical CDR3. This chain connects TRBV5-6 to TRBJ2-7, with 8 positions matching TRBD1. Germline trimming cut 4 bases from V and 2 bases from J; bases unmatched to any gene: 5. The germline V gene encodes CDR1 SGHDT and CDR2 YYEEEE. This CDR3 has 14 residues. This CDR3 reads CASSPGTGTYEQYF. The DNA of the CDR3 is TGTGCCAGCAGCCCCGGGACAGGCACCTACGAGCAGTACTTC. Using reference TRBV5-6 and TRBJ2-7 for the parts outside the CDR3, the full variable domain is DAGVTQSPTHLIKTRGQQVTLRCSPKSGHDTVSWYQQALGQGPQFIFQYYEEEERQRGNFPDRFSGHQFPNYSSELNVNALLLGDSALYLCASSPGTGTYEQYFGPGTRLTVT.

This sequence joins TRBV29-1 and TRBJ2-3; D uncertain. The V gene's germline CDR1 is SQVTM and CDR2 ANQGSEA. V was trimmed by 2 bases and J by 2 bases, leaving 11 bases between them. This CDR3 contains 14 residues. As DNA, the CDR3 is TGCAGCGTTGAACCCTCTACCCTCACAGATACGCAGTATTTT. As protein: CSVEPSTLTDTQYF.

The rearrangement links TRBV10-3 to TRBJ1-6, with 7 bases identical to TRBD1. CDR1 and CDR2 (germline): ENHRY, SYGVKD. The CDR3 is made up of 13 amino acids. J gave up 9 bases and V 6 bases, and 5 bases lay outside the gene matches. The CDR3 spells CAIRGTDRSPLHF. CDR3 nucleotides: TGTGCCATCAGGGGGACAGATCGTTCACCCCTCCACTTT.

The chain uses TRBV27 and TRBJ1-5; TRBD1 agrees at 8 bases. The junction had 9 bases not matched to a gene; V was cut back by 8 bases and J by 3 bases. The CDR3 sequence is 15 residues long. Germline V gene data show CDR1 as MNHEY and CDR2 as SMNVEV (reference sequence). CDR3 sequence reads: CASARTGLNNQPQHF. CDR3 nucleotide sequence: TGTGCCAGCGCAAGGACAGGGCTAAACAATCAGCCCCAGCATTTT.

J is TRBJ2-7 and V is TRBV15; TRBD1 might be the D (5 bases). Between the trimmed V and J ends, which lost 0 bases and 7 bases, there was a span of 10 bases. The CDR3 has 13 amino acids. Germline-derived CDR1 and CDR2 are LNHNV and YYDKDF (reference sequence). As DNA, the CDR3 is TGTGCCACCAGCAGAGATCAAAGGGGTGAGCAGTACTTC. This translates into CATSRDQRGEQYF.

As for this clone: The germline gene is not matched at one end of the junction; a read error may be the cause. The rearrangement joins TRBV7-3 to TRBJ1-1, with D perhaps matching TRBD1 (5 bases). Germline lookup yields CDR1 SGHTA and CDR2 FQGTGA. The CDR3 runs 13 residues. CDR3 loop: CASSLQGGTETFF. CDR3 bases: TGTGCCAGCAGCTTACAGGGTGGCACTGAAACTTTCTTT.

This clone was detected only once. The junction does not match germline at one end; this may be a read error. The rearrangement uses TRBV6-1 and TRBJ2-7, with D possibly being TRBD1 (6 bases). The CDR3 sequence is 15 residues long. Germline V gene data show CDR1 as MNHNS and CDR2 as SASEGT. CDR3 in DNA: TGTGCCAGCGGTGACGGACAGAGGAGCTCCTACGAGCAGTACTTC. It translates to CASGDGQRSSYEQYF.

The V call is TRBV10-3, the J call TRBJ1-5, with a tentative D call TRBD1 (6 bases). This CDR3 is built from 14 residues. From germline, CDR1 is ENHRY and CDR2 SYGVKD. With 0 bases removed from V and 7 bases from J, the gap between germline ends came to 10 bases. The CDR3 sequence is CAISESNQGQPQHF. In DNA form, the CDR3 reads TGTGCCATCAGTGAGTCGAATCAGGGGCAGCCCCAGCATTTT.

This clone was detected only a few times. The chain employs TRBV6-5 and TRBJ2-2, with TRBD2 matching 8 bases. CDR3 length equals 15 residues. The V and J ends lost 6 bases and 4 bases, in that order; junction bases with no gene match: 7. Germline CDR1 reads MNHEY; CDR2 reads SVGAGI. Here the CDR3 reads CASRYAGGGTGELFF. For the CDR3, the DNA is TGTGCCAGCAGATACGCCGGGGGGGGCACCGGGGAGCTGTTTTTT.

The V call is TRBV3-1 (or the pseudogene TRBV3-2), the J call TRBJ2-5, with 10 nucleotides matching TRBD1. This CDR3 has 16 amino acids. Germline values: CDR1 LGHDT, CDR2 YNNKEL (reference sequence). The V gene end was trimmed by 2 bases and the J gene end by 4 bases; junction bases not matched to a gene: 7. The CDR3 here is CASSQKPGTGAETQYF. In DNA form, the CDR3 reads TGTGCCAGCAGCCAAAAACCTGGGACAGGGGCAGAGACCCAGTACTTC.

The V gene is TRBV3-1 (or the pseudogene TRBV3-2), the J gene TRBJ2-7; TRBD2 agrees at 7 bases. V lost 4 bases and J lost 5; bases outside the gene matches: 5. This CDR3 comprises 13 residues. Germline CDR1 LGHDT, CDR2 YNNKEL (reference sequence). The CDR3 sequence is CASSRDGGNEQYF. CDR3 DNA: TGTGCCAGCAGCCGGGACGGGGGGAACGAGCAGTACTTC.

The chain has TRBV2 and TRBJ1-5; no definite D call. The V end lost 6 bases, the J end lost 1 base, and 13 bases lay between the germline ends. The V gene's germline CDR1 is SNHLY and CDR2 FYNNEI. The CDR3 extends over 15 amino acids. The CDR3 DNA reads TGTGCCAGCAGAGGACTACCCGACAGCAATCAGCCCCAGCATTTT. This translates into CASRGLPDSNQPQHF.

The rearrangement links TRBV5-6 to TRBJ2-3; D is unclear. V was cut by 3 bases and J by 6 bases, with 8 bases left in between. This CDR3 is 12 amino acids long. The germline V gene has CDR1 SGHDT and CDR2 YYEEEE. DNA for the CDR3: TGTGCCAGCAGCTCTCAGGCGGATACGCAGTATTTT. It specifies CASSSQADTQYF.

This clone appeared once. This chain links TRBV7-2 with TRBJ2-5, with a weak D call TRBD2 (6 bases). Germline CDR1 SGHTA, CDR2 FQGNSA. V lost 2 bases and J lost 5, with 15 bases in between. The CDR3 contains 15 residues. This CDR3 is CASSLFRGYGETQYF. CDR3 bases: TGTGCCAGCAGCTTATTCCGGGGGTATGGGGAGACCCAGTACTTC.

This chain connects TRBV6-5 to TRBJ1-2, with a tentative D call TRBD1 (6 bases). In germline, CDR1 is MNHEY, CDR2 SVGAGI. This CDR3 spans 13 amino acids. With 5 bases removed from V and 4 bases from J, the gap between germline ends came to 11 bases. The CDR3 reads CASSRDISYGYTF. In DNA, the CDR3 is TGTGCCAGCAGTCGGGACATAAGCTATGGCTACACCTTC.

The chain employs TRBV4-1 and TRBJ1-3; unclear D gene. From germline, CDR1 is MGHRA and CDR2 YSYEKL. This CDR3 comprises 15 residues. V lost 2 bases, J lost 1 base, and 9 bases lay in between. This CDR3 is CASSQPRKSGNTIYF. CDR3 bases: TGCGCCAGCAGCCAACCCAGGAAGTCTGGAAACACCATATATTTT.

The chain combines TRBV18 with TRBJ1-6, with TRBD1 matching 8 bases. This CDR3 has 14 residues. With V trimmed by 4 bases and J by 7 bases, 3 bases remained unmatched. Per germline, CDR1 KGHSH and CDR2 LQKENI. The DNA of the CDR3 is TGTGCCAGCTCACTTGGACAGGGCAATTCACCCCTCCACTTT. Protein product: CASSLGQGNSPLHF.

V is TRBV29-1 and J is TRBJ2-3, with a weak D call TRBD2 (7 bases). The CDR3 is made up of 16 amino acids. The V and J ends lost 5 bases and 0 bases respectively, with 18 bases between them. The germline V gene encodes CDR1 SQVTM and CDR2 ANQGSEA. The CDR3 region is CSVRGHPGGSTDTQYF. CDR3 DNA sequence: TGCAGCGTTCGGGGGCACCCGGGGGGAAGCACAGATACGCAGTATTTT.